These 13 T cell receptor beta chains were all obtained from the same sample, sequenced in a study of CD8 T cells in Susac syndrome. The authors reverse transcribed roughly 0.5 to 1 ug RNA with random hexamers. MiXCR, run by TCRdb on the immunoSEQ multiplex PCR reads, gives a single entry per CDR3 protein. The table records 140,000 or so distinct CDR3 sequences, 85% to 95% of them present only once. Sequenced: CD4+ T cells from PBMCs. The source of these receptors is a human donor with multiple sclerosis.

This chain joins TRBV7-9 and TRBJ1-2; 9 bases fit TRBD1. The germline CDR1 and CDR2 sequences are SEHNR and FQNEAQ (reference sequence). The CDR3 covers 16 residues. Germline trimming cut 5 bases from V and 1 base from J; bases unmatched to any gene: 8. The chain's CDR3 is CASSRPGTGSNYGYTF. The CDR3 DNA is TGTGCCAGCAGCCGACCCGGGACAGGGAGTAACTATGGCTACACCTTC.

This chain uses TRBV3-1 with TRBJ1-5; D unclear. The V gene lost 1 base and the J gene lost 3 bases, with 7 bases spanning the gap. The CDR3 extends over 14 amino acids. Germline CDR1 and CDR2: LGHDT and YNNKEL (reference sequence). The CDR3 spells CASSQVGINQPQHF. In DNA form, the CDR3 reads TGTGCCAGCAGCCAAGTAGGAATCAATCAGCCCCAGCATTTT.

V usage is TRBV29-1 and J usage is TRBJ2-7, with D perhaps TRBD1 (6 bases). From germline, CDR1 is SQVTM and CDR2 ANQGSEA. V lost 3 bases to trimming and J lost 7 bases, with 16 bases between them. The CDR3 is 13 residues long. CDR3 in amino acids: CSVDRGSGGEQYF. The DNA of the CDR3 is TGCAGCGTTGATAGGGGGAGCGGCGGAGAGCAGTACTTC.

This clonotype was seen just once. This chain links TRBV27 with TRBJ2-1, with 8 positions matching TRBD2. The CDR3 has 17 amino acids. Germline loops: CDR1 MNHEY, CDR2 SMNVEV (reference sequence). V shed 3 bases and J 0 bases; nucleotides not matched to a gene: 7. This CDR3 is CASSFGGGRLSYNEQFF. DNA of the CDR3: TGTGCCAGCAGTTTTGGCGGGGGGCGGCTCTCCTACAATGAGCAGTTCTTC.

The chain couples TRBV6-5 to TRBJ1-1, with no clear D. V lost 2 bases and J lost 5, with 6 bases in between. CDR1 and CDR2 (germline): MNHEY, SVGAGI. This CDR3 is 12 amino acids long. This chain's CDR3 is CASSYRLTEAFF. The CDR3 nucleotides are TGTGCCAGCAGTTACCGGTTAACTGAAGCTTTCTTT.

Concerning this clonotype: Compared with germline, one end of the junction differs, possibly owing to a read error. The chain carries TRBV7-7 and TRBJ2-5, with 11 bases matching TRBD2. The CDR3 is 17 residues long. CDR1 is SSHAT, CDR2 FNYEAQ, per germline (reference sequence). CDR3: CASSFLNGLAGPKTQYF. CDR3 DNA sequence: TGTGCTAGCAGCTTCCTTAACGGACTAGCGGGTCCAAAGACCCAGTACTTC.

The V call is TRBV9, the J call TRBJ2-1, with D hard to call. Germline loops: CDR1 SGDLS, CDR2 YYNGEE. With 0 bases removed from V and 6 bases from J, the gap between germline ends came to 10 bases. The CDR3 spans 14 residues. The CDR3 nucleotides are TGTGCCAGCAGCGTAGGCGCAGTCCCCAATGAGCAGTTCTTC. Its translation: CASSVGAVPNEQFF.

This clonotype was recorded once. This rearrangement joins TRBV30 to TRBJ1-5; D not certain. Germline CDR1 and CDR2: GTSNPN and SVGIG (reference sequence). This CDR3 has 14 residues. Between the trimmed V and J ends, which lost 4 bases and 0 bases, there was a span of 10 bases. The CDR3 is CAWIGKYSNQPQHF. In nucleotides, the CDR3 is TGTGCCTGGATTGGCAAATATAGCAATCAGCCCCAGCATTTT.

The chain couples TRBV29-1 to TRBJ1-1; D ambiguous. CDR1 is SQVTM, CDR2 ANQGSEA, per germline. V lost 6 bases and J 5 bases, leaving 10 bases between the germline ends. The CDR3 is 11 amino acids. CDR3 protein: CSVGWQTEAFF. The CDR3 region has the DNA TGCAGCGTGGGATGGCAGACTGAAGCTTTCTTT.

This chain links TRBV29-1 with TRBJ2-7; D is perhaps TRBD2 (5 bases). CDR3 length equals 11 residues. Germline CDR1 is SQVTM and CDR2 is ANQGSEA. This CDR3 reads CSSRSGYEQYF. DNA for the CDR3: TGCAGTTCAAGGAGCGGCTACGAGCAGTACTTC.

The genes are TRBV7-9 and TRBJ2-1; 8 bases fit TRBD2. V shed 5 bases and J 7 bases; nucleotides not matched to a gene: 1. This CDR3 contains 12 residues. CDR1 and CDR2 (germline): SEHNR, FQNEAQ (reference sequence). The CDR3 sequence is CASSRGGNEQFF. CDR3 DNA sequence: TGTGCCAGCAGCCGGGGGGGTAATGAGCAGTTCTTC.

Only one count was recorded for this clonotype. V is TRBV20-1 and J is TRBJ2-7, with 12 nucleotides matching TRBD2. J gave up 5 bases and V 3 bases, and 5 bases lay outside the gene matches. The CDR3 covers 14 residues. Germline V lookup: CDR1 DFQATT, CDR2 SNEGSKA (reference sequence). The CDR3 bases are TGCAGTGCTAGTGCTAGCGGGAGGGTACACGAGCAGTACTTC. Amino acids: CSASASGRVHEQYF.

The gene calls are TRBV9 and TRBJ1-6, with a weak D call TRBD1 (5 bases). The CDR3 loop spans 14 amino acids. The V and J ends lost 0 bases and 11 bases respectively, with 12 bases between them. CDR1 is SGDLS and CDR2 is YYNGEE in the germline V gene. The CDR3 loop is CASSVAGNQTPLHF. Here the CDR3 DNA reads TGTGCCAGCAGCGTAGCAGGGAACCAGACACCCCTCCACTTT.